The 20 T cell receptor beta chains reported below all come from one sample, sequenced in a study of shared clonotypes between healthy human individuals. TCRdb keeps only in-frame clones here, not all; method: immunoSEQ multiplex PCR. This table holds 800,000 to 1,200,000 clones, 75% to 85% found once. The specimen was memory CD4+ T cells from PBMCs. Regarding subset: CD45RA-negative fraction. The receptors stem from a man in his late teens or twenties in good health. Some clones in this sample may be carry-over from other donors' samples.

This clone came up once. The germline gene is not matched at one end of the junction; a read error may be the cause. The V gene is TRBV5-1, the J gene TRBJ2-1; D is perhaps TRBD2 (6 bases). CDR3 length: 13 amino acids. CDR1 is SGHRS and CDR2 is YFSETQ in the germline V gene. The CDR3 DNA follows: TGCGCCAGCAGCTTAAGTCTCGGGGGTGAGGAGTTCTTC. Amino acid sequence: CASSLSLGGEEFF.

The chain uses TRBV28 and TRBJ2-7; 13 nucleotides align to TRBD2. CDR3 length: 15 residues. In germline, CDR1 is MDHEN, CDR2 SYDVKM. V lost 6 bases to trimming and J lost 2 bases; unmatched junction nucleotides: 4. CDR3 region: CASRAGLAGTYEQYF. In DNA, the CDR3 is TGTGCCAGCAGAGCGGGACTAGCGGGAACCTACGAGCAGTACTTC.

V and J are TRBV2 and TRBJ2-3; TRBD2 matches 11 bases. The ends lost 6 bases at V and 6 bases at J; junction bases unmatched: 5. The germline CDR1 and CDR2 sequences are SNHLY and FYNNEI. The CDR3 length is 14 residues. The CDR3 coding sequence is TGTGCCAGCAGAATGACTAGCGGGATGGATACGCAGTATTTT. Encoded protein: CASRMTSGMDTQYF. The full variable domain, completed using reference TRBV2 and TRBJ2-3, is EPEVTQTPSHQVTQMGQEVILRCVPISNHLYFYWYRQILGQKVEFLVSFYNNEISEKSEIFDDQFSVERPDGSNFTLKIRSTKLEDSAMYFCASRMTSGMDTQYFGPGTRLTVL.

The chain recombines TRBV28 with TRBJ2-2; tentative D call: TRBD2 (6 bases). Deletions cut 6 bases from V and 6 bases from J, with 17 bases between. This CDR3 contains 15 residues. Germline V CDR1 and CDR2: MDHEN, SYDVKM. CDR3 amino acids: CASRSGAGRPGELFF. CDR3 coding DNA: TGTGCCAGCAGGTCCGGGGCAGGGAGGCCCGGGGAGCTGTTTTTT.

This sequence joins TRBV5-1 and TRBJ2-3, with 8 bases lining up with TRBD1. Germline V gene lookup returns CDR1 SGHRS and CDR2 YFSETQ. The CDR3 has 15 residues. The junction had 9 bases not matched to a gene; V was cut back by 6 bases and J by 3 bases. The CDR3 DNA is TGCGCCAGCACCCCCCCTCAGGGGGCAACAGATACGCAGTATTTT. Translation: CASTPPQGATDTQYF.

The chain joins TRBV18 to TRBJ2-3; TRBD1 is a possible D gene (6 bases). With 6 bases removed from V and 0 bases from J, the gap between germline ends came to 16 bases. Germline values: CDR1 KGHSH, CDR2 LQKENI. The length of the CDR3 is 16 residues. CDR3 residues: CASSQQRDISTDTQYF. CDR3 bases: TGTGCCAGCTCCCAACAGAGGGACATAAGCACAGATACGCAGTATTTT.

CDR3 nucleotides: TGCAGCGTTGAAGTATCTTATGGCGGGTATGGCTACACCTTC. It specifies CSVEVSYGGYGYTF. The rearrangement links TRBV29-1 to TRBJ1-2; no clear D. CDR3 length equals 14 residues. V lost 1 base to trimming and J lost 5 bases, with 14 bases between them. The germline gives CDR1 SQVTM, CDR2 ANQGSEA.

On this clone itself: A far larger clone is just one base off, so this is likely a read error. This specimen includes other DNA sequences encoding the same CDR3. The V and J genes are TRBV5-4 and TRBJ2-1; 9 bases agree with TRBD2. After removal of 0 bases from V and 5 bases from J, the junction contained 3 bases not matched to a gene. The germline CDR1 and CDR2 sequences are SGHNT and YYREEE (reference sequence). This CDR3 comprises 15 residues. This CDR3 is CASSLGLAGNNEQFF. The DNA for the CDR3 is TGTGCCAGCAGCTTGGGGCTAGCGGGGAACAATGAGCAGTTCTTC. Using reference TRBV5-4 and TRBJ2-1 for the parts outside the CDR3, the full variable domain is ETGVTQSPTHLIKTRGQQVTLRCSSQSGHNTVSWYQQALGQGPQFIFQYYREEENGRGNFPPRFSGLQFPNYSSELNVNALELDDSALYLCASSLGLAGNNEQFFGPGTRLTVL.

This clone was seen only once. The rearrangement links TRBV7-3 to TRBJ1-1; D unclear. Germline loops: CDR1 SGHTA, CDR2 FQGTGA. The CDR3 is 15 amino acids. Trimming cost V 2 bases and J 0 bases, with 10 bases left between them. The CDR3: CASSLDGSMNTEAFF. The CDR3 DNA reads as TGTGCCAGCAGCTTAGACGGCAGTATGAACACTGAAGCTTTCTTT.

This sequence joins TRBV5-1 and TRBJ2-3, with a weak D call TRBD2 (6 bases). The CDR3 has 15 amino acids. Trimming removed 6 bases at V and 0 bases at J, with 14 bases between. Germline V lookup: CDR1 SGHRS, CDR2 YFSETQ. Written as DNA, the CDR3 is TGCGCCAGCATACCTATGGCGGGAAGCACAGATACGCAGTATTTT. Translated, it gives CASIPMAGSTDTQYF.

The chain uses TRBV5-8 and TRBJ1-2, with D unclear. The germline gives CDR1 SGHTS, CDR2 YDEGEE. CDR3 length: 12 residues. The V and J ends lost 0 bases and 10 bases respectively, with 10 bases between them. CDR3 residues: CASSLGSHDYTF. The CDR3 region has the DNA TGTGCCAGCAGCTTGGGATCCCACGACTACACCTTC.

This chain uses TRBV30 with TRBJ2-3; either TRBD1 or TRBD2 may fit D (5 bases each). The CDR3 spans 13 residues. CDR1 and CDR2 (germline): GTSNPN, SVGIG (reference sequence). V lost 4 bases and J 2 bases, leaving 10 bases between the germline ends. The CDR3 DNA sequence: TGTGCCTGGAAGGGACCCTCCACAGATACGCAGTATTTT. Translating it yields CAWKGPSTDTQYF.

This clone has just one count. The chain carries TRBV6-5 and TRBJ1-4; D is perhaps TRBD1 (6 bases). CDR3 size: 14 residues. The V gene's germline CDR1 is MNHEY and CDR2 SVGAGI. Deletions cut 6 bases from V and 7 bases from J, with 15 bases between. CDR3 DNA: TGTGCCAGCAGAGGGGGGGAGGGAAGTGAAAAACTGTTTTTT. Residues: CASRGGEGSEKLFF.

The chain joins TRBV11-2 to TRBJ1-2; TRBD1 aligns across 7 bases. The CDR3 sequence is 15 residues long. V shed 0 bases and J 4 bases; nucleotides not matched to a gene: 5. From germline, CDR1 is SGHAT and CDR2 FQNNGV. CDR3 in DNA: TGTGCCAGCAGCTTAGACCCCCGGACAGGCTATGGCTACACCTTC. Translating it yields CASSLDPRTGYGYTF.

The chain employs TRBV27 and TRBJ2-6; no definite D call. This CDR3 comprises 13 residues. V dropped 10 bases and J dropped 0 bases, with 7 bases sitting between them. Looked up from germline, CDR1 is MNHEY and CDR2 is SMNVEV (reference sequence). For the CDR3, the DNA is TGTGCCACCAAATTCTCTGGGGCCAACGTCCTGACTTTC. Translating it yields CATKFSGANVLTF.

The chain has TRBV7-9 and TRBJ2-7; maybe TRBD2 (5 bases). The V gene's germline CDR1 is SEHNR and CDR2 FQNEAQ (reference sequence). The ends were cut back, 1 base at V and 5 bases at J, with 9 bases in the middle. There are 13 residues in the CDR3. In DNA form, the CDR3 reads TGTGCCAGCAGCTTAGGTAGAGGGAACGAGCAGTACTTC. Its translation is CASSLGRGNEQYF.

The rearrangement uses TRBV5-4 and TRBJ1-2; 8 nucleotides line up with TRBD1. After removal of 4 bases from V and 0 bases from J, the junction contained 5 bases not matched to a gene. The CDR3 length is 15 residues. The germline V gene encodes CDR1 SGHNT and CDR2 YYREEE (reference sequence). The CDR3 nucleotides are TGTGCCAGCAGCACGGGGACAGGAGCTAACTATGGCTACACCTTC. Its protein product is CASSTGTGANYGYTF.

The chain recombines TRBV30 with TRBJ2-7; the D is unclear. V lost 4 bases to trimming and J lost 6 bases, with 19 bases between them. Germline CDR1 reads GTSNPN; CDR2 reads SVGIG (reference sequence). This CDR3 region has 14 residues. DNA of the CDR3: TGTGCCTGGAACCGGATCTATAATCCGCGCGAGCAGTACTTC. It is translated as CAWNRIYNPREQYF.

This clone was seen once. The chain combines TRBV6-1 with TRBJ1-2; 10 bases map to TRBD1. J was trimmed by 5 bases and V by 6 bases; bases with no gene match: 3. The CDR3 has 13 amino acids. From germline, CDR1 is MNHNS and CDR2 SASEGT. In DNA, the CDR3 is TGTGCCAGCAGGATGGGACAGGGGTATGGCTACACCTTC. Translation: CASRMGQGYGYTF.

This CDR3 reads CASSRDRGTDTQYF. For the CDR3, the DNA is TGCGCCAGCAGCCGGGACAGGGGTACAGATACGCAGTATTTT. The chain combines TRBV4-1 with TRBJ2-3, with 10 bases identical to TRBD1. The CDR3 loop spans 14 amino acids. The germline V gene has CDR1 MGHRA and CDR2 YSYEKL. The J segment lost 3 bases and the V segment lost 4 bases, leaving 1 base of the junction unmatched.